The sequence of this T cell receptor (beta chain) was determined in a study of early T cells in non-severe SARS-CoV-2 infection. Turning to the study itself: Unsorted whole blood bulk RNA was sequenced, with unpaired chains.

Molecules of cDNA were individually given unique molecular identifiers that were attached to them. TCRdb itself ran the 5' RACE reads through MiXCR, one entry per CDR3 protein. The table has under 85,000 distinct CDR3 sequences, around 13% seen once. The sequencing sample was made of whole blood. This receptor was identified in an adult who was a healthcare worker with PCR-confirmed SARS-CoV-2 infection or an uninfected control (not recorded which).

The CDR3 nucleotides read TGTGCCAGCACTAGCGGGGCCTACGAGCAGTACTTC. Protein: CASTSGAYEQYF. The J gene is TRBJ2-7, the V gene TRBV6-5, with 9 bases identical to TRBD2. Germline CDR1 is MNHEY and CDR2 is SVGAGI. The CDR3 runs to 12 residues. V shed 7 bases and J 2 bases; nucleotides not matched to a gene: 0.